These 30 T cell receptor beta chains were all obtained from the same sample, sequenced in a study of tumor-infiltrating lymphocytes in primary liver carcinoma. Out of unsorted whole blood came the blood RNA, and germline DNA was extracted as well. TCR beta cDNA was reverse-transcribed from approximately 0.45 ug of total RNA. The reaction used a constant-region primer and ProtoScript II reverse transcriptase. Three nested multiplex PCR rounds, a slightly modified ARM-PCR, produced the libraries for TCR beta. Investigators reported that the first two PCR rounds, at approximately 11 cycles each, used TRBV1-TRBV30 forward primers with a C-beta reverse primer. TCRdb analysed the multiplex PCR reads with MiXCR anew, one entry per CDR3 protein. Among approximately 330,000 distinct CDR3 sequences listed, approximately 64% were seen once. What was sequenced was peripheral blood. These receptor sequences come from a man aged 35 to 55 with primary liver carcinoma and hepatitis B virus infection.

Only a few counts were recorded for this clonotype. A much larger clone differs by one base, so this may be a read error. This chain uses TRBV10-3 with TRBJ2-3; 8 bases are shared with TRBD1. V lost 4 bases and J lost 8; bases outside the gene matches: 11. Looked up from germline, CDR1 is ENHRY and CDR2 is SYGVKD. The CDR3 has 15 residues. CDR3 in DNA: TGTGCCATCAGTGGCGAACAGGGGGGTACGGGTACGCAGTATTTT. It is translated as CAISGEQGGTGTQYF.

In this sample, this clonotype turned up once. The conserved phenylalanine or tryptophan is not found at the CDR3 terminus, so this likely reflects a read error. This chain connects TRBV11-2 to TRBJ2-7, with D maybe TRBD2 (6 bases). CDR1 SGHAT and CDR2 FQNNGV come from the germline V gene. The CDR3 covers 14 residues. V lost 6 bases to trimming and J lost 4 bases, with 16 bases between them. CDR3 sequence reads: CASSPGAAGYEQYL. CDR3 coding DNA: TGTGCCAGCAGTCCCGGGGCAGCGGGTTACGAGCAGTACCTC.

As regards this clonotype: Relative to the germline gene, one junction end is altered; a read error may explain this. The chain joins TRBV14 to TRBJ2-1; 7 bases align to TRBD2. This CDR3 has 15 residues. The germline V gene has CDR1 SGHDN and CDR2 FVKESK. CDR3 sequence (DNA): TGTGACAGCAGCCTTCGACTGGCGGGAGTGGGCGAGCAGTTCTTC. It specifies CDSSLRLAGVGEQFF.

Notes on this clonotype: Just one base apart from a much larger clone, this may be a read error. The CDR3 sequence is CVSTYSTSRDTQYF. The CDR3 region has the DNA TGTGTCAGCACCTACAGCACTAGTAGAGATACGCAGTATTTT. The gene calls are TRBV6-6 and TRBJ2-3; possible D gene TRBD2, 5 bases. CDR1 MNHNY and CDR2 SVGAGI come from the germline V gene (reference sequence). This CDR3 comprises 14 residues.

On this clonotype itself: Being one base from a much bigger clone, this may be a read error. The chain joins TRBV12-3 or TRBV12-4 to TRBJ2-1; no clear D gene. V was shortened by 7 bases and J by 4 bases, with 8 bases between the two germline ends. The CDR3 runs 12 residues. The CDR3 DNA follows: TGTGCCAGCATGCACAAATACAATGAGCAGTTCTTC. Protein: CASMHKYNEQFF.

This clonotype was counted once. This may arise from a read error, as a much more abundant clone is one base away. The chain recombines TRBV12-5 with TRBJ2-1, with TRBD2 matching 13 bases. Looked up from germline, CDR1 is LGHNT and CDR2 is FRNRAP. There are 16 residues in the CDR3. CDR3 region: CASVLRLAGGRDEQFF. The CDR3 DNA follows: TGTGCTAGTGTTTTGCGACTAGCGGGAGGAAGGGATGAGCAGTTCTTC. Full variable domain (rest looked up from reference TRBV12-5 and TRBJ2-1): DARVTQTPRHKVTEMGQEVTMRCQPILGHNTVFWYRQTMMQGLELLAYFRNRAPLDDSGMPKDRFSAEMPDATLATLKIQPSEPRDSAVYFCASVLRLAGGRDEQFFGPGTRLTVL.

Ten or more counts support this clonotype. J is TRBJ2-7 and V is TRBV29-1; D remains ambiguous. The germline CDR1 and CDR2 sequences are SQVTM and ANQGSEA. This CDR3 comprises 12 residues. V was trimmed by 7 bases and J by 2 bases, leaving 12 bases between them. DNA for the CDR3: TGCAGCGCTTATGACGGAACCTACGAGCAGTACTTC. It yields the protein CSAYDGTYEQYF.

A remark on this clonotype: This CDR3 is missing its conserved last phenylalanine or tryptophan, likely due to a read error. The chain links TRBV29-1 to TRBJ2-1; D gene uncertain. The CDR3 sequence is 12 residues long. The germline V gene has CDR1 SQVTM and CDR2 ANQGSEA. DNA of the CDR3: TGCACCGTTGTTTGGAAGGACAATGAGCAGTTCTCC. Translating gives CTVVWKDNEQFS.

This clonotype has just a few counts. The V call is TRBV7-9, the J call TRBJ1-4; D not resolved. Germline V lookup: CDR1 SEHNR, CDR2 FQNEAQ (reference sequence). CDR3 length: 14 amino acids. The V gene lost 3 bases and the J gene lost 8 bases, with 13 bases spanning the gap. The CDR3 DNA reads TGTGCCAGCAGCTTTCGTTCGGCGGACGAAAAACTGTTTTTT. This encodes CASSFRSADEKLFF.

About this clonotype: A read error may produce the germline difference seen at one junction end. The chain has TRBV5-6 and TRBJ2-1; 8 bases fit TRBD2. The CDR3 runs 17 residues. The germline V gene has CDR1 SGHDT and CDR2 YYEEEE. CDR3 sequence reads: CVSSSLTTTGGSNEQFF. The CDR3 coding sequence is TGTGTCAGCAGCTCCTTGACAACGACGGGAGGGTCCAATGAGCAGTTCTTC.

Notes on this clonotype: With a much larger clone just one base away, this may be a read error. V usage is TRBV10-2 and J usage is TRBJ2-5; D gene unclear. The J call may be in error: the DNA end matches TRBJ2-7 better. The V gene's germline CDR1 is WSHSY and CDR2 SAAADI. The CDR3 extends over 13 amino acids. CDR3 amino acids: CARSESASYEQYF. In nucleotides, the CDR3 is TGCGCCAGGAGTGAAAGTGCCTCCTACGAGCAGTACTTC.

Worth noting for this clonotype: A much larger clone lies a single base off, so this may be a read error. The J gene is TRBJ1-6, the V gene TRBV12-3 or TRBV12-4; D gene ambiguous. This CDR3 contains 16 residues. CDR3 amino acids: CASRPAGSSYNSSLHF. DNA of the CDR3: TGTGCCAGCAGACCCGCGGGAAGCTCCTATAATTCATCCCTCCACTTT.

This chain links TRBV6-2 or TRBV6-3 with TRBJ1-5; D not resolved. Trimming cost V 2 bases and J 3 bases, with 11 bases left between them. This CDR3 is built from 15 residues. CDR1 and CDR2 from the germline V gene are MNHEY and SVGEGT. The CDR3 loop reads CASSYGGGVNQPQHF. The CDR3 DNA reads TGTGCCAGCAGTTACGGTGGTGGGGTCAATCAGCCCCAGCATTTT.

This clonotype was observed a single time. A read error is possible here, since a much larger clone lies one base away. This chain uses TRBV6-1 with TRBJ1-2; D is unresolved. This CDR3 is built from 13 residues. V lost 8 bases, J lost 13 bases, and 23 bases lay in between. The V gene's germline CDR1 is MNHNS and CDR2 SASEGT. CDR3 coding DNA: TGTGCCAGCGTAGGGCAAGCTACGACGGAGCGCACCTTC. This gives the protein CASVGQATTERTF.

Worth noting for this clonotype: Sequence at one end of the junction differs from germline and may be a read error. The chain uses TRBV6-5 and TRBJ2-5; possibly TRBD2 for D (5 bases). The CDR3 totals 13 residues. Germline V gene lookup returns CDR1 MNHEY and CDR2 SVGAGI. This CDR3 reads CVSSGTSQETQYF. CDR3 coding DNA: TGTGTCAGCAGCGGCACTAGCCAAGAGACCCAGTACTTC.

On this clonotype: Relative to the germline gene, one junction end is altered; a read error may explain this. The rearrangement uses TRBV11-2 and TRBJ2-7; possibly TRBD1 for D (5 bases). CDR1 and CDR2 from the germline V gene are SGHAT and FQNNGV. This CDR3 is built from 15 residues. CDR3 bases: TGTGCCATCAGCACGTGGACAAGAAGCTCCTACGAGCAGTACTTC. Amino acid sequence: CAISTWTRSSYEQYF.

In regard to this clonotype: Germline and junction disagree at one end, which may indicate a read error. The chain links TRBV11-2 to TRBJ2-5, with a tentative D call TRBD1 (5 bases). This CDR3 comprises 15 residues. Germline assignment: CDR1 SGHAT and CDR2 FQNNGV. The CDR3 DNA sequence: TGTGCCAGCAGCCTCTCCAAGGGGTTTTCGGAGACCCGGTACTTC. It translates to CASSLSKGFSETRYF.

Details on this clonotype: This may be a read error, as it is one base from a much larger clone. This chain connects TRBV10-2 to TRBJ2-5; no reliable D call. The length of the CDR3 is 13 residues. Trimming shortened V by 4 bases and J by 1 base, and 7 bases separated the two germline ends. The germline V gene has CDR1 WSHSY and CDR2 SAAADI. The CDR3 DNA reads as TGCGCCAGCAGTGCGCAGGCCCAAGAGACCCAGTACTTC. As protein: CASSAQAQETQYF.

This clonotype showed up many times. CDR3 nucleotide sequence: TGTGCCAGCAGCAAACGCCTTGTCTCCTACAATGAGCAGTTCTTC. It translates to CASSKRLVSYNEQFF. The chain employs TRBV11-2 and TRBJ2-1; D remains ambiguous. CDR1 is SGHAT and CDR2 is FQNNGV in the germline V gene. The V and J ends lost 5 bases and 0 bases respectively, with 11 bases between them. The CDR3 length is 15 residues.

In regard to this clonotype: The germline gene is not matched at one end of the junction; a read error may be the cause. The chain couples TRBV11-2 to TRBJ2-1; D gene uncertain. From germline, CDR1 is SGHAT and CDR2 FQNNGV. This CDR3 comprises 14 residues. The CDR3: CASSPLRVYNGQSF. The CDR3 DNA is TGTGCCAGCAGCCCCCTCCGGGTCTACAATGGGCAGTCCTTC.

As regards this clonotype: This may arise from a read error, as a much more abundant clone is one base away. The CDR3 region is CASSGRANSYEQYF. CDR3 in DNA: TGTGCCAGCAGTGGCAGGGCGAACTCCTACGAGCAGTACTTC. This chain connects TRBV6-6 to TRBJ2-7; weak D call: TRBD1 (5 bases). Trimming removed 5 bases from V and 0 bases from J, with 11 bases in between. The CDR3 is 14 residues long. Germline loops: CDR1 MNHNY, CDR2 SVGAGI (reference sequence).

This clonotype was recorded once. A read error is possible here, since a much larger clone lies one base away. The chain is built from TRBV10-3 and TRBJ2-3, with D unclear. Germline CDR1 reads ENHRY; CDR2 reads SYGVKD. The CDR3 has 15 amino acids. With 3 bases removed from V and 4 bases from J, the gap between germline ends came to 14 bases. The CDR3 coding sequence is TGTGCCATCAGTGACTTCGGAGTTCTTGCAGATACGCAGTATTTT. Residues: CAISDFGVLADTQYF.

There are many counts of this clonotype. The chain couples TRBV6-2 or TRBV6-3 to TRBJ2-2, with TRBD2 identical over 8 bases. V trimming: 0 bases; J trimming: 9 bases; junction bases outside the gene matches: 9. This CDR3 is 16 amino acids long. Germline assignment: CDR1 MNHEY and CDR2 SVGEGT. The CDR3 DNA follows: TGTGCCAGCAGTTACTCGTCGAGCGGGAGTCGACGGGAGCTGTTTTTT. It yields the protein CASSYSSSGSRRELFF.

In its sample, this clonotype was seen many times. The rearrangement links TRBV12-3 or TRBV12-4 to TRBJ1-5; TRBD1 matches at 11 bases. The CDR3 has 15 residues. V trimming: 6 bases; J trimming: 5 bases; junction bases outside the gene matches: 6. CDR3 region: CASSSGQGVHQPQHF. In DNA, the CDR3 is TGTGCCAGCAGCTCGGGACAGGGGGTTCATCAGCCCCAGCATTTT.

Regarding this clonotype: A junction end diverges from the germline sequence, so it may reflect a read error. V usage is TRBV14 and J usage is TRBJ2-1; TRBD2 aligns across 8 bases. Germline V lookup: CDR1 SGHDN, CDR2 FVKESK. The CDR3 sequence is 18 residues long. Written as DNA, the CDR3 is TGTGGCAGCAGCCATTCCTGGGCCACTACCGGGAGGGCGGATGAGCAGTTCTTC. Translated: CGSSHSWATTGRADEQFF.

This clonotype was detected ten times or more. The J gene is TRBJ1-5, the V gene TRBV6-6; 11 bases are shared with TRBD1. Unmatched junction bases numbered 13, after V lost 6 bases and J lost 3 bases. This CDR3 region has 18 residues. Germline V gene data show CDR1 as MNHNY and CDR2 as SVGAGI (reference sequence). This CDR3 reads CASRRTGTGGFFNQPQHF. The CDR3, as DNA: TGTGCCAGCAGGCGTACCGGGACAGGGGGATTCTTCAATCAGCCCCAGCATTTT.

Of note for this clonotype: A much larger clone lies a single base off, so this may be a read error. The rearrangement uses TRBV4-2 and TRBJ1-1; weak D call: TRBD1 (6 bases). Trimming stripped 8 bases from V and 4 bases from J, with 8 bases between. The CDR3 spans 11 residues. CDR1 is LGHNA and CDR2 is YNFKEQ in the germline V gene. The chain's CDR3 is CASRTVTEAFF. For the CDR3, the DNA is TGTGCCAGCCGGACAGTCACTGAAGCTTTCTTT.

Remarks on this clonotype: This clone may be a read error of a much larger clone one base away. The chain uses TRBV10-3 and TRBJ2-1; tentatively, D is TRBD2 (6 bases). CDR3 length equals 19 residues. With 3 bases removed from V and 8 bases from J, the gap between germline ends came to 29 bases. The germline gives CDR1 ENHRY, CDR2 SYGVKD. For the CDR3, the DNA is TGTGCCATCAGTGACCCATCAGATTTCCGGGAGCCCACCGGGGATGAGCAGTTCTTC. It encodes CAISDPSDFREPTGDEQFF.

This clonotype occurred once. At one end the junction does not follow the germline gene, possibly because of a read error. The chain employs TRBV28 and TRBJ2-1, with TRBD2 matching over 9 bases. CDR1 is MDHEN and CDR2 is SYDVKM in the germline V gene. This CDR3 is built from 15 residues. The CDR3 sequence: CASGPAGGPYIEQFF. CDR3 bases: TGTGCCAGCGGACCCGCGGGAGGGCCCTACATTGAGCAGTTCTTC.

A note on this clonotype: The junction does not match germline at one end; this may be a read error. The V gene is TRBV11-2, the J gene TRBJ2-3; 11 nucleotides match TRBD2. Germline CDR1 and CDR2: SGHAT and FQNNGV. CDR3 size: 17 residues. CDR3 protein: CVSSLAITSGSRYTQYF. The CDR3 nucleotides are TGTGTCAGCAGCCTGGCCATCACTAGCGGGAGTCGATATACGCAGTATTTT.